The entry below gives a single T cell receptor (beta chain) sequence along with its context. Its antigen has not been determined. Per-nucleotide qualities are absent, and no much larger clonotype sits a single base away. This record comes from a study of a mutant IDH1 vaccine in newly diagnosed glioma (dated by TCRdb to 2020 to 2022). With regard to the full study: Vaccination started 4-6 weeks after radiotherapy alone, or was given together with temozolomide cycles in the groups whose treatment included chemotherapy. The week-35 safety follow-up was designated visit V12, and the week-47 end of study was designated visit V13. For exploratory analyses, 25 to 30 treated patients had longitudinal TCRB deep sequencing done wherever samples were available. Of the 25 to 40 patients who were treated, around 62% were male and roughly 38% were female, and the mean age was approximately 40 years. Peripheral blood samples were drawn at six visits, namely V03 (baseline), V05, V07, V10, V12 and V13. Prior to enrollment, standard therapy consisting of radiotherapy alone, temozolomide alone, or radiochemotherapy with temozolomide had been administered to patients, with the combination being received by most patients.

Broad study findings and their caveats: Pseudoprogression seemed to be unrelated to changes in the top peripheral T cell clonotypes found by TCRB sequencing. PBMC samples for TCRB deep sequencing were selected based on availability. Immune responses induced by the vaccine were seen in about 93% of patients across multiple MHC alleles. The authors noted that analyses of patient blood samples could not be reproduced because of sample limitations.

In light of the paper, this sample's time point label describes: week 47, end of study. Every vaccine dose consisted of 300 ug of a 20-mer mutant IDH1 peptide in Montanide, administered subcutaneously together with topical imiquimod. Patients were given eight vaccinations, in weeks 1, 3, 5, 7, 11, 15, 19 and 23, which matched visits V03 through V10. The donors had newly diagnosed IDH1-mutant astrocytomas of WHO grade 3 or 4 that showed loss of nuclear ATRX. The samples were drawn from NOA16, a multicentre, single-arm, open-label phase I trial in Germany that tested a mutant IDH1 peptide vaccine in humans for the first time. Genomic DNA for TCRB sequencing was extracted from EDTA blood using the DNeasy Blood and Tissue Kit. The library was generated by the immunoSEQ multiplex PCR assay. Rearranged TCR beta chain sequences were amplified using the hsTCRB Kit according to the manufacturer's protocol. TCRB libraries were sequenced on an Illumina MiSeq. In the original analysis: Demultiplexing, trimming and gene mapping were performed with the kit vendor's proprietary platform. In TCRdb, the immuneACCESS table is reduced to in-frame sequences with V and J assigned. These tables do not hold every clone; where another copy was compared, an unresolved V gene accounts for under half, and the others remain unexplained. V and J calls and clone size are given by that table; D and trimming were obtained from the DNA. Present in this sample are around 60,000 clones, roughly 87% of which were seen just once. Roughly 4% of the sample belongs to the ten largest clones.

V lost 3 bases and J lost 7 bases, and the count of bases not matched to a germline gene is 11. CDR1 and CDR2, looked up from the germline V gene (reference sequence), are LNHNV and YYDKDF. The CDR3 sequence holds 17 residues, the cysteine and phenylalanine included. Only the CDR3 portion is preserved as DNA: 51 bases, with reading frame beginning at the first base. The input for sequencing was PBMCs, taken from a glioma patient whose treatment included an IDH1 peptide vaccine. The V and J genes are TRBV15 and TRBJ2-1; TRBD2 fits 11 bases in the junction. The receptor was isolated from a man aged 25 to 40 with glioma. The CDR3 reads as follows: CATSRGRLAGGINEQFF. The nucleotide sequence reads TGTGCCACCAGCAGGGGGAGGCTAGCGGGGGGCATTAATGAGCAGTTCTTC.